The sample holds a few counts of the clone carrying this TCR beta chain. What it binds is unknown. Germline V gene data show CDR1 as DFQATT and CDR2 as SNEGSKA (reference sequence). The CDR3 extends over 14 amino acids. V lost 3 bases to trimming and J lost 3 bases, with 9 bases between them. These data are taken from a study of T cell repertoires in cytomegalovirus infection. Using its own MiXCR run on the reads, TCRdb lists one record per CDR3 protein. The sample yields 160,000 or so distinct CDR3 sequences, 15% to 20% seen once. General study points: HLA-C-restricted CMV-specific TCR beta clonotypes were dominant in the ex vivo response.

The chain has TRBV20-1 and TRBJ1-6; D unresolved. Sample: CD8+ T cells from PBMCs. The origin of this receptor is a human donor in good health (CMV status not recorded). Some clones in this sample may be carry-over from other donors' samples. The CDR3 nucleotides are TGCAGTGCTAGGGCCTTAGACTATAATTCACCCCTCCACTTT. Amino acid sequence: CSARALDYNSPLHF.